The 18 T cell receptor beta chains reported below all come from one sample, sequenced in a study of blood T cells in healthy people across ages. A second about 7 to 12 cycle PCR used barcoded and J-beta primers. Using its own MiXCR run on the 5' RACE reads, TCRdb lists one record per CDR3 protein. The sample has about a million distinct CDR3 sequences; roughly 52% are singletons. Sequencing was carried out using blood. These receptors all stem from a man in his thirties or forties in good health.

This clonotype was recorded a few times. The chain couples TRBV9 to TRBJ2-3; 10 nucleotides line up with TRBD2. This CDR3 is built from 17 residues. Looked up from germline, CDR1 is SGDLS and CDR2 is YYNGEE. Germline trimming cut 4 bases from V and 2 bases from J; bases unmatched to any gene: 10. CDR3 amino acids: CASSPLLAGVVTDTQYF. The CDR3 region has the DNA TGTGCCAGCAGCCCCCTCCTAGCGGGGGTTGTCACAGATACGCAGTATTTT.

This clonotype was found a few times. The rearrangement joins TRBV29-1 to TRBJ1-1, with D unresolved. Germline loops: CDR1 SQVTM, CDR2 ANQGSEA. This CDR3 comprises 10 residues. V was trimmed by 2 bases and J by 4 bases, leaving 2 bases between them. The CDR3 region is CSVESTEAFF. Written as DNA, the CDR3 is TGCAGCGTTGAAAGCACTGAAGCTTTCTTT.

The genes are TRBV27 and TRBJ2-3; 12 positions agree with TRBD2. V dropped 5 bases and J dropped 4; count of bases not matched to a gene: 16. Germline CDR1 reads MNHEY; CDR2 reads SMNVEV (reference sequence). There are 19 residues in the CDR3. The CDR3 nucleotides read TGTGCCAGCAGTCCCCGGACTAGCGGGGCGGGGGTGGAGCCAGATACGCAGTATTTT. It yields the protein CASSPRTSGAGVEPDTQYF.

This chain joins TRBV5-8 and TRBJ2-1; 9 bases align to TRBD2. J was trimmed by 6 bases and V by 3 bases; bases with no gene match: 4. CDR1 and CDR2 from the germline V gene are SGHTS and YDEGEE. The CDR3 has 14 amino acids. The CDR3 spells CASSSRRGGNEQFF. In DNA, the CDR3 is TGTGCCAGCAGCTCGCGGCGGGGGGGCAATGAGCAGTTCTTC. The complete variable domain, with remaining parts taken from reference TRBV5-8 and TRBJ2-1, reads EAGVTQSPTHLIKTRGQQATLRCSPISGHTSVYWYQQALGLGLQFLLWYDEGEERNRGNFPPRFSGRQFPNYSSELNVNALELEDSALYLCASSSRRGGNEQFFGPGTRLTVL.

This clonotype has more than one count but fewer than ten. This chain links TRBV12-3 or TRBV12-4 with TRBJ1-5; tentatively, D is TRBD1 (6 bases). The V end was cut by 4 bases, the J end by 3 bases, with 10 bases between. The CDR3 is made up of 14 amino acids. CDR3 loop: CASSSQGLNQPQHF. In DNA form, the CDR3 reads TGTGCCAGCAGTTCACAGGGCCTCAATCAGCCCCAGCATTTT.

The CDR3 loop reads CATSDGGGTDTQYF. DNA of the CDR3: TGTGCCACCAGTGACGGGGGGGGCACAGATACGCAGTATTTT. V is TRBV24-1 and J is TRBJ2-3; 8 nucleotides align to TRBD2. V dropped 4 bases and J dropped 1; count of bases not matched to a gene: 0. The CDR3 runs 14 residues. Germline V gives CDR1 KGHDR, CDR2 SFDVKD.

V is TRBV6-1 and J is TRBJ1-6, with 7 bases matching TRBD1. The CDR3 extends over 15 amino acids. Germline V gives CDR1 MNHNS, CDR2 SASEGT. V dropped 2 bases and J dropped 9; count of bases not matched to a gene: 7. The CDR3 bases are TGTGCCAGCAGTGAACATGGACAGGCGACTTCACCCCTCCACTTT. Translating it yields CASSEHGQATSPLHF.

This clonotype was seen more than once but under ten times. The chain combines TRBV4-3 with TRBJ2-7; unclear D gene. Germline values: CDR1 LGHNA, CDR2 YSLEER. V lost 0 bases and J lost 1, with 13 bases in between. This CDR3 is built from 16 residues. The CDR3 loop reads CASSQDRFAESYEQYF. For the CDR3, the DNA is TGCGCCAGCAGCCAAGATCGTTTTGCCGAATCCTACGAGCAGTACTTC.

The V gene is TRBV18, the J gene TRBJ2-3; D unresolved. Trimming removed 0 bases from V and 3 bases from J, with 10 bases in between. This CDR3 contains 15 residues. Germline V gene data show CDR1 as KGHSH and CDR2 as LQKENI. The CDR3: CASSPPYLQTDTQYF. For the CDR3, the DNA is TGTGCCAGCTCACCACCCTACTTGCAGACAGATACGCAGTATTTT.

This clonotype was seen more than once but under ten times. The chain combines TRBV6-2 or TRBV6-3 with TRBJ2-7; D is undetermined. Trimming removed 2 bases from V and 1 base from J, with 6 bases in between. The germline gives CDR1 MNHEY, CDR2 SVGEGT. The length of the CDR3 is 13 residues. CDR3 amino acids: CASSYEVSYEQYF. CDR3 bases: TGTGCCAGCAGTTACGAGGTGTCCTACGAGCAGTACTTC.

This clonotype was counted only a few times. The J gene is TRBJ2-3, the V gene TRBV24-1; 7 nucleotides agree with TRBD1. This CDR3 is built from 13 residues. Germline V CDR1 and CDR2: KGHDR, SFDVKD. The junction had 4 bases not matched to a gene; V was cut back by 10 bases and J by 1 base. CDR3 residues: CATRTGGTDTQYF. CDR3 nucleotide sequence: TGTGCCACAAGAACAGGGGGCACAGATACGCAGTATTTT.

This CDR3 reads CASSPGGQGVLSGELFF. DNA of the CDR3: TGCGCCAGCAGCCCAGGAGGACAGGGGGTCCTGTCCGGGGAGCTGTTTTTT. J is TRBJ2-2 and V is TRBV4-3; the match to TRBD1 covers 10 bases. Germline CDR1 is LGHNA and CDR2 is YSLEER. The CDR3 is 17 residues long. The V and J ends lost 4 bases and 6 bases, in that order; junction bases with no gene match: 11.

Notes on this clonotype: This may arise from a read error, as a much more abundant clone is one base away. This chain links TRBV29-1 with TRBJ2-3; D assignment may be TRBD1 or TRBD2 (5 bases each). From germline, CDR1 is SQVTM and CDR2 ANQGSEA. This CDR3 has 13 amino acids. Trimming left V 6 bases short and J 6 bases short, with 16 bases between. The CDR3 is CSVVKRGSDTQYF. In nucleotides, the CDR3 is TGCAGCGTCGTGAAGAGGGGTTCGGATACGCAGTATTTT.

V and J are TRBV14 and TRBJ2-5; tentatively, D is TRBD2 (5 bases). The CDR3 contains 16 residues. The germline V gene encodes CDR1 SGHDN and CDR2 FVKESK. V was cut by 1 base and J by 5 bases, with 17 bases left in between. The CDR3 here is CASSQAAGLGGETQYF. The DNA for the CDR3 is TGTGCCAGCAGCCAAGCCGCAGGACTTGGTGGGGAGACCCAGTACTTC.

This clonotype was counted many times. This chain links TRBV27 with TRBJ2-7; the D is unclear. V lost 1 base to trimming and J lost 10 bases, with 8 bases between them. Germline V lookup: CDR1 MNHEY, CDR2 SMNVEV (reference sequence). The CDR3 spans 11 residues. The CDR3 sequence: CASSLFFRQYF. The CDR3 bases are TGTGCCAGCAGTTTATTTTTCCGACAGTACTTC.

This clonotype has just one count. The chain is built from TRBV3-1 and TRBJ2-7; 10 bases map to TRBD2. The CDR3 has 14 amino acids. V shed 5 bases, J shed 4 bases, and the junction held 5 bases outside the gene matches. The germline V gene has CDR1 LGHDT and CDR2 YNNKEL (reference sequence). This chain's CDR3 is CASSVSGGEYEQYF. DNA for the CDR3: TGTGCCAGCAGCGTGAGCGGGGGGGAATACGAGCAGTACTTC.

This clonotype occurred a few times. This chain joins TRBV27 and TRBJ1-2; D is uncertain. Germline V lookup: CDR1 MNHEY, CDR2 SMNVEV (reference sequence). V was cut by 4 bases and J by 6 bases, with 12 bases left in between. The CDR3 consists of 13 residues. The CDR3 protein is CASSSLGGDGYTF. The CDR3 DNA follows: TGTGCCAGCAGTTCATTAGGAGGAGATGGCTACACCTTC.

The CDR3 is CSASRPGASSYNSPLHF. CDR3 in DNA: TGCAGTGCTAGCCGACCGGGAGCCAGCTCCTATAATTCACCCCTCCACTTT. The rearrangement links TRBV20-1 to TRBJ1-6, with D unclear. Germline V gene sequence: CDR1 DFQATT, CDR2 SNEGSKA (reference sequence). This CDR3 is built from 17 residues. V gave up 3 bases and J gave up 0 bases, with 15 bases separating them.